This T cell receptor (beta chain) was sequenced in a study of PD-L1 blockade in urothelial cancer. Study background: Patients' prior chemotherapy regimens numbered 0 to 3. Samples of blood were analyzed 3 weeks (second dose) and 6 weeks after treatment start. T cells numbered a median of about 150,000 in the blood samples. Findings of the study overall: In blood at 3 weeks, tumor-associated clones expanded more among patients with durable benefit.

Time point given: peripheral blood 6 weeks after treatment start. As to this clone: Its antigen is as yet unknown.

Generated by immunoSEQ multiplex PCR, the TCRdb table keeps only in-frame clones and is missing some. The profile shows approximately 36,000 clones, about four fifths of them singletons. Trimming pared 3 bases from V and 4 bases from J, leaving 10 bases between. The CDR3 length is 14 residues. The germline V gene encodes CDR1 MDHEN and CDR2 SYDVKM. This sequence joins TRBV28 and TRBJ2-1; no reliable D call. The source of this sequence is a man aged 40-49 years with urothelial cancer. Source: PBMCs, taken around atezolizumab (anti-PD-L1) treatment. This CDR3 is CASSFKNRYNEQFF. Written as DNA, the CDR3 is TGTGCCAGCAGTTTCAAGAATAGATACAATGAGCAGTTCTTC.